The T cell receptor (beta chain) described here comes from a study of T-cell reconstitution after alpha-beta-depleted transplantation in children. The CDR3 extends over 20 amino acids. V was clipped by 0 bases and J by 2 bases, with 26 bases between them. Germline-derived CDR1 and CDR2 are DFQATT and SNEGSKA (reference sequence). Preparation of the TCRbeta library used unique molecular identifiers. TCRdb re-called the PCR reads with MiXCR, one entry per CDR3 protein. This sample has approximately 650,000 distinct CDR3 sequences, with 13% found just once. This clonotype showed up many times. Its antigen remains unidentified. Overall study findings and caveats: By about two months after transplant, alpha-beta T cells reportedly arose from several hundred graft clones that had expanded. Surviving thymic progenitors and recipient T cells were the source of high TCRbeta diversity at day 60 in some patients. Newly made T cells mostly supplied T-cell counts and diversity one year after transplant.

This clonotype was sampled from a girl aged 2-10 years with congenital amegakaryocytic thrombocytopenia, due to receive a stem cell transplant. The chain joins TRBV20-1 to TRBJ2-1; a weak D match, TRBD2 (6 bases). The material sequenced was PBMCs, taken before TCRalphabeta/CD19-depleted stem cell transplant. In nucleotides, the CDR3 is TGCAGTGCTAGAGATTCGGGGATGGGGGGACCTCTTGCCCCCTACAATGAGCAGTTCTTC. It translates to CSARDSGMGGPLAPYNEQFF.